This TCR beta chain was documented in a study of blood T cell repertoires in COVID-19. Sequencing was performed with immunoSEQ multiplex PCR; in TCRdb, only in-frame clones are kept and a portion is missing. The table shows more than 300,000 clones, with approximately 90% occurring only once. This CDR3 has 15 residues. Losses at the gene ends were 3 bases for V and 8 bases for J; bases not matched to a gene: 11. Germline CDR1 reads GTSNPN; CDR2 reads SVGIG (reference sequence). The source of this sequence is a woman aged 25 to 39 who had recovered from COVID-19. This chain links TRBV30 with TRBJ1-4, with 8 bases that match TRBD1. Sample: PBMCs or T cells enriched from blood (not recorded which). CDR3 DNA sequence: TGTGCCTGGAGCCTCACCCAGGGGGCGCGGGAAAAACTGTTTTTT. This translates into CAWSLTQGAREKLFF.